These 19 T cell receptor beta chains share one sample of origin, sequenced in a study of regulatory T cells in long-lasting Graves disease. Time point specified: persistent/refractory GD, antithyroid drugs over 5 years with positive TRAb. RNA from PBMCs was the source of the TCR library. iRepertoire HTBI primers and Arm-PCR of CDR3 regions built TCR beta libraries. One entry per CDR3 protein results from TCRdb running MiXCR on the multiplex PCR reads. The data show some 430,000 distinct CDR3 sequences, with under 25% seen just once and roughly 7.7% held by the top ten. Specimen: peripheral blood mononuclear cells (PBMCs), collected when the disease was refractory, from a patient treated with antithyroid drugs. The receptors here all came from a female donor with Graves disease.

This chain joins TRBV6-5 and TRBJ2-2; D remains ambiguous. Germline CDR1 MNHEY, CDR2 SVGAGI. The CDR3 extends over 15 amino acids. Trimming took 3 bases from V and 0 from J, leaving 8 bases between them. CDR3 bases: TGTGCCAGCAGTTATCGGCAGACGAACACCGGGGAGCTGTTTTTT. Translation gives CASSYRQTNTGELFF.

At least ten counts were recorded for this clonotype. The chain has TRBV28 and TRBJ2-7, with D maybe TRBD1 (6 bases). The CDR3 totals 15 residues. Germline V gives CDR1 MDHEN, CDR2 SYDVKM. Between the trimmed V and J ends, which lost 5 bases and 2 bases, there was a span of 16 bases. CDR3 sequence: CASSVGAGGAYEQYF. DNA for the CDR3: TGTGCCAGCAGTGTAGGGGCTGGGGGCGCCTACGAGCAGTACTTC.

This clonotype was counted many times. This CDR3 is CATSRTPGQSYEQYF. In DNA form, the CDR3 reads TGTGCCACCAGCAGAACTCCGGGACAGTCCTACGAGCAGTACTTC. V is TRBV15 and J is TRBJ2-7; 7 positions agree with TRBD1. V lost 2 bases and J lost 1; bases outside the gene matches: 5. The germline V gene encodes CDR1 LNHNV and CDR2 YYDKDF (reference sequence). This CDR3 contains 15 residues. The whole variable domain, filled in from reference TRBV15 and TRBJ2-7, reads DAMVIQNPRYQVTQFGKPVTLSCSQTLNHNVMYWYQQKSSQAPKLLFHYYDKDFNNEADTPDNFQSRRPNTSFCFLDIRSPGLGDTAMYLCATSRTPGQSYEQYFGPGTRLTVT.

This clonotype was seen many times. The rearrangement joins TRBV11-2 to TRBJ1-2; TRBD1 is a possible D gene (6 bases). The CDR3 runs to 14 residues. Germline V gene sequence: CDR1 SGHAT, CDR2 FQNNGV. V gave up 5 bases and J gave up 4 bases, with 14 bases separating them. The chain's CDR3 is CASSTAGDTYGYTF. The CDR3 DNA follows: TGTGCCAGCAGCACCGCAGGGGATACCTATGGCTACACCTTC.

This clonotype was observed many times. This chain uses TRBV29-1 with TRBJ1-1; no definite D call. The CDR3 loop spans 13 amino acids. Trimming shortened V by 1 base and J by 0 bases, and 6 bases separated the two germline ends. Germline V gene data show CDR1 as SQVTM and CDR2 as ANQGSEA. CDR3 DNA sequence: TGCAGCGTTGAAGGCCAGATGAACACTGAAGCTTTCTTT. This translates into CSVEGQMNTEAFF.

This clonotype occurred a few times. The rearrangement links TRBV9 to TRBJ1-2; 9 positions match TRBD1. CDR1 and CDR2 (germline): SGDLS, YYNGEE. Unmatched junction bases numbered 4, after V lost 0 bases and J lost 4 bases. The CDR3 extends over 15 amino acids. CDR3 sequence reads: CASSVGQGGRYGYTF. The CDR3 nucleotides are TGTGCCAGCAGCGTAGGACAGGGGGGTCGCTATGGCTACACCTTC.

This clonotype was detected many times. The chain links TRBV6-1 to TRBJ1-1; D remains unclear. This CDR3 contains 14 residues. The germline gives CDR1 MNHNS, CDR2 SASEGT. Trimming stripped 1 base from V and 2 bases from J, with 8 bases between. The CDR3 region has the DNA TGTGCCAGCAGTGAAGGGCAAACCAACACTGAAGCTTTCTTT. Protein sequence: CASSEGQTNTEAFF.

At least ten counts were recorded for this clonotype. This sequence joins TRBV12-5 and TRBJ2-7; D gene ambiguous. V gave up 7 bases and J gave up 6 bases, with 13 bases separating them. There are 12 residues in the CDR3. Germline assignment: CDR1 LGHNT and CDR2 FRNRAP. The CDR3 DNA is TGTGCTAGTGCTTGGGGATCGGGCGAGCAGTACTTC. Amino acid sequence: CASAWGSGEQYF.

This clonotype occurred a few times. The germline gene is not matched at one end of the junction; a read error may be the cause. The J gene is TRBJ1-1, the V gene TRBV7-9; D remains ambiguous. The CDR3 runs to 11 residues. Germline CDR1 and CDR2: SEHNR and FQNEAQ (reference sequence). The CDR3 spells CATEQNSEAFF. The CDR3, as DNA: TGTGCCACCGAGCAGAACTCTGAAGCTTTCTTT.

A remark on this clonotype: A read error may explain this, as a much larger clone is one base away. The V call is TRBV12-5, the J call TRBJ1-5; 8 positions match TRBD1. Trimming removed 6 bases from V and 3 bases from J; junction bases left unmatched: 13. In germline, CDR1 is LGHNT, CDR2 FRNRAP. The CDR3 sequence is 17 residues long. The DNA for the CDR3 is TGTGCTAGTGGATTCACCGGGACAGGTCGCCTCAATCAGCCCCAGCATTTT. This encodes CASGFTGTGRLNQPQHF.

To note about this clonotype: A single base separates this from a much larger clone, so it may be a read error. Lacking the conserved final phenylalanine or tryptophan, this CDR3 likely reflects a read error. The V and J genes are TRBV24-1 and TRBJ1-5; 8 positions agree with TRBD1. CDR1 and CDR2 from the germline V gene are KGHDR and SFDVKD. This CDR3 region has 15 residues. Unmatched junction bases numbered 9, after V lost 9 bases and J lost 3 bases. CDR3 sequence: CATSAGTGINQPQHL. CDR3 bases: TGTGCCACCTCCGCCGGGACAGGCATCAATCAGCCCCAGCATCTT.

The chain employs TRBV20-1 and TRBJ1-1, with a possible D match to TRBD1 (5 bases). Germline CDR1 and CDR2: DFQATT and SNEGSKA (reference sequence). This CDR3 has 12 residues. Trimming took off 5 bases at V and 6 bases at J, with 13 bases between the two ends. CDR3 loop: CSAPQRGSEAFF. The CDR3 DNA reads TGCAGTGCTCCCCAGAGGGGCTCTGAAGCTTTCTTT.

This clonotype was recorded many times. The chain carries TRBV27 and TRBJ2-7; tentative D call: TRBD2 (7 bases). The CDR3 is 17 amino acids. CDR1 is MNHEY and CDR2 is SMNVEV in the germline V gene (reference sequence). V was cut by 6 bases and J by 3 bases, with 24 bases left in between. Here the CDR3 reads CASRPFGGAGAGYEQYF. The CDR3 DNA reads as TGTGCCAGCAGACCCTTCGGTGGGGCGGGGGCAGGCTACGAGCAGTACTTC.

V usage is TRBV7-9 and J usage is TRBJ2-2; 7 bases map to TRBD2. The CDR3 length is 16 residues. J lost 1 base, V lost 5 bases, and 7 bases had no gene match. In germline, CDR1 is SEHNR, CDR2 FQNEAQ (reference sequence). The DNA of the CDR3 is TGTGCCAGCAGCCCCCCCCCTAGCGGGAACACCGGGGAGCTGTTTTTT. Residues: CASSPPPSGNTGELFF. Based on the CDR3 plus reference TRBV7-9 and TRBJ2-2, the full variable domain is DTGVSQNPRHKITKRGQNVTFRCDPISEHNRLYWYRQTLGQGPEFLTYFQNEAQLEKSRLLSDRFSAERPKGSFSTLEIQRTEQGDSAMYLCASSPPPSGNTGELFFGEGSRLTVL.

The V and J genes are TRBV20-1 and TRBJ1-6; D uncertain. Germline assignment: CDR1 DFQATT and CDR2 SNEGSKA (reference sequence). This CDR3 is built from 15 residues. The V end was cut by 2 bases, the J end by 2 bases, with 10 bases between. The CDR3 protein is CSARPENPYNSPLHF. As DNA, the CDR3 is TGCAGTGCTAGACCCGAAAACCCCTATAATTCACCCCTCCACTTT.

This clonotype was seen a handful of times. CDR3 residues: CATSPRGEGYTGELFF. The CDR3 DNA follows: TGTGCCACCAGCCCCAGGGGAGAGGGGTACACCGGGGAGCTGTTTTTT. The V gene is TRBV24-1, the J gene TRBJ2-2; D is perhaps TRBD1 (6 bases). Trimming took 7 bases from V and 3 from J, leaving 17 bases between them. The CDR3 loop spans 16 amino acids. Germline V CDR1 and CDR2: KGHDR, SFDVKD.

The sample holds many counts of this clonotype. V gene TRBV28 combines with J gene TRBJ1-4; TRBD1 matches at 10 bases. This CDR3 contains 16 residues. With V trimmed by 5 bases and J by 0 bases, 3 bases remained unmatched. Germline assignment: CDR1 MDHEN and CDR2 SYDVKM. CDR3 in amino acids: CASSPTGGSTNEKLFF. The CDR3 DNA is TGTGCCAGCAGTCCGACAGGGGGCTCAACTAATGAAAAACTGTTTTTT.

There are many counts of this clonotype. This chain connects TRBV4-2 to TRBJ1-6; D not certain. There are 17 residues in the CDR3. Germline-derived CDR1 and CDR2 are LGHNA and YNFKEQ. V dropped 1 base and J dropped 3 bases, with 13 bases sitting between them. CDR3 nucleotides: TGTGCCAGCAGCCAAGCTTTCGGGTACGACTATAATTCACCCCTCCACTTT. It specifies CASSQAFGYDYNSPLHF.

The chain employs TRBV24-1 and TRBJ2-3; D is unresolved. Deletions cut 2 bases from V and 4 bases from J, with 15 bases between. This CDR3 is built from 16 residues. CDR1 is KGHDR and CDR2 is SFDVKD in the germline V gene. In nucleotides, the CDR3 is TGTGCCACCAGTGATTCCGCCCCCCCGATTTCAGATACGCAGTATTTT. Its protein is CATSDSAPPISDTQYF.